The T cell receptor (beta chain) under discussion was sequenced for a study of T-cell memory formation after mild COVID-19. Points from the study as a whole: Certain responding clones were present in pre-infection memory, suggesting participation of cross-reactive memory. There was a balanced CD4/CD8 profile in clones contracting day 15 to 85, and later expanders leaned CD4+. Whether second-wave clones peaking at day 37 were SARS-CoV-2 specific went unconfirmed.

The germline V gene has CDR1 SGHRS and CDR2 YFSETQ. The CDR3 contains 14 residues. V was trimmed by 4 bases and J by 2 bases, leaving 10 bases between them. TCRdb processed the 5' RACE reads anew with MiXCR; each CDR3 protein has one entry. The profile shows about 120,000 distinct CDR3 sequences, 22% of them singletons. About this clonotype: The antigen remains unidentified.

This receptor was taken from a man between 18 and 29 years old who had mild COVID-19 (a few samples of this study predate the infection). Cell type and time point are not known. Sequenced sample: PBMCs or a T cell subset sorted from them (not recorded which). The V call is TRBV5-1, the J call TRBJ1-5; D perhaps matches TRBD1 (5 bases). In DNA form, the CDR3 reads TGCGCCAGCAGCCCGGGGCCGCGCAATCAGCCCCAGCATTTT. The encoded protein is CASSPGPRNQPQHF.